These T cell receptor beta chains were read from a single sample in a study of blood T cells in healthy people across ages. TCRdb redid the calling of the 5' RACE reads with MiXCR, one entry per CDR3 protein. The profile shows roughly 2 million distinct CDR3 sequences, less than 50% of them singletons. Sequencing was done on a sample of blood. The receptors come from a woman in her thirties or forties in good health. CDR3s include the opening cysteine and the closing phenylalanine or tryptophan. A D gene is named only where the DNA matches it firmly. Clone size is shown for a subset of rows, as once, few, many or a class of expanded clone.

-	TRBJ2-1	TRBV2	-	TGTGCCACCGTAACAGGGGGGGCAAACGCCAATGAGCAGTTCTTC	CATVTGGANANEQFF
-	TRBJ2-7	TRBV28	-	TGTGCCAGCGGTGCGAGGGGGGCTACCTACGAGCAGTACTTC	CASGARGATYEQYF
-	TRBJ1-2	TRBV5-1	-	TGCGCCAGCAGTCACAGCGCTAACTATGGCTACACCTTC	CASSHSANYGYTF
-	TRBJ2-5	TRBV18	TRBD2	TGTGCCAGCTCACCGAACATAGCGGGGCAGGAGACCCAGTACTTC	CASSPNIAGQETQYF
-	TRBJ1-4	TRBV6-5	-	TGTGCCGGCAGTTACTCTGCAACTAATGAAAAACTGTTTTTT	CAGSYSATNEKLFF
-	TRBJ1-2	TRBV7-2	TRBD1	TGTGCCAGCAGTGGGACAGGGGATACTTATGGCTACACCTTC	CASSGTGDTYGYTF
-	TRBJ2-5	TRBV20-1	TRBD1	TGCAGTGCTAGATTGGGACAGGGAGTAGAGACCCAGTACTTC	CSARLGQGVETQYF
-	TRBJ1-6	TRBV28	TRBD1	TGTGCCAGCAGCTTGACAGGGTCTGGTTCACCCCTCCACTTT	CASSLTGSGSPLHF
few	TRBJ2-5	TRBV28	-	TGTGCCAGCAAGTCCGGGGGGCGTACCCAAGAGACCCAGTACTTC	CASKSGGRTQETQYF
-	TRBJ1-2	TRBV7-2	TRBD1	TGTGCCAGCAGCCCAGGGGACAGGGGGCATCATGGCTACACCTTC	CASSPGDRGHHGYTF
-	TRBJ2-7	TRBV6-5	-	TGTGCCAGCAGTTTGGGGAGGGACAGACACTCCTACGAGCAGTACTTC	CASSLGRDRHSYEQYF
-	TRBJ2-3	TRBV4-3	-	TGCGCCAGCAGCCAAGAGCACCGAACAGATACGCAGTATTTT	CASSQEHRTDTQYF
-	TRBJ2-7	TRBV10-3	-	TGTGCCATCAGTGACCCCCAGGGTACCTACGAGCAGTACTTC	CAISDPQGTYEQYF
-	TRBJ2-3	TRBV7-9	TRBD1	TGTGCCAGCAGCCCAGGGGGTCACACAGATACGCAGTATTTT	CASSPGGHTDTQYF
-	TRBJ1-4	TRBV20-1	-	TGCAGTGCTAGAGACAGACTAACTAATGAAAAACTGTTTTTT	CSARDRLTNEKLFF
-	TRBJ2-7	TRBV5-1	-	TGCGCCAGCAGCGGGGGGGCCCCGAATTCCTACGAGCAGTACTTC	CASSGGAPNSYEQYF
-	TRBJ2-1	TRBV6-2/TRBV6-3	-	TGTGCCAGCGCCCCCGGACCTGAGCAGTTCTTC	CASAPGPEQFF
-	TRBJ1-1	TRBV5-1	-	TGCGCCAGCAGCTTGGGACAGTTGAGAACTGAAGCTTTCTTT	CASSLGQLRTEAFF
-	TRBJ2-5	TRBV5-1	TRBD1	TGCGCCAGCAGCTCGGTGCGGGACAGGAGAGGAGAGACCCAGTACTTC	CASSSVRDRRGETQYF
-	TRBJ1-2	TRBV7-4	TRBD1	TGTGCCAGCAGCTACCACGGAATGCGATCCGGGACAGGGTTCTATGGCTACACCTTC	CASSYHGMRSGTGFYGYTF
-	TRBJ2-4	TRBV21-1	-	TGTGCCAGCAGCAATGGGGGTCGAAGAAGGCAGTACTTC	CASSNGGRRRQYF
-	TRBJ2-3	TRBV7-9	TRBD2	TGTGCCAGCAGCATCCTAGCGGGGGGGCCTAGTACGCAGTATTTT	CASSILAGGPSTQYF
few	TRBJ2-5	TRBV5-1	TRBD2	TGCGCCAGCAGCTTGACAGTGGGAACGCAGGGAGGGAAGACCCAGTACTTC	CASSLTVGTQGGKTQYF
-	TRBJ1-2	TRBV12-3/TRBV12-4	-	TGTGCCAGCAGTTTCCAGCCCCAGTGGGGCTACACCTTC	CASSFQPQWGYTF
-	TRBJ1-1	TRBV20-1	-	TGCAGTGCTACGGAGGCGACTAGGTTGACGAACACTGAAGCTTTCTTT	CSATEATRLTNTEAFF
few	TRBJ2-7	TRBV27	-	TGTGCCAGCAGTTCTCATACAGGAAACTACGAGCAGTACTTC	CASSSHTGNYEQYF
-	TRBJ1-1	TRBV12-3/TRBV12-4	TRBD1	TGTGCCAGCAGTTCCCCGATCGGGACAGGGGACCTGAACACTGAAGCTTTCTTT	CASSSPIGTGDLNTEAFF
-	TRBJ1-2	TRBV2	-	TGTGCCAGCAGTGAACAGGGAGTTAACTATGGCTACACCTTC	CASSEQGVNYGYTF
many	TRBJ2-5	TRBV29-1	-	TGCAGCGTTGACTCGGGGGTAGAGACCCAGTACTTC	CSVDSGVETQYF
-	TRBJ2-3	TRBV5-6	TRBD1	TGTGCCAGCAGCTTGGCGACAGGGTTCGCAGATACGCAGTATTTT	CASSLATGFADTQYF
-	TRBJ1-2	TRBV6-2/TRBV6-3	-	TGTGCCAGCAGTTACTCGGTGGGTGGCTACACCTTC	CASSYSVGGYTF
-	TRBJ1-2	TRBV2	-	TGTGCCAGCAGGGAAGGCTTCAACTATGGCTACACCTTC	CASREGFNYGYTF
-	TRBJ2-3	TRBV7-3	TRBD1	TGTGCCAGCAGCCAAATGGGGACAGGGGGGACAGATACGCAGTATTTT	CASSQMGTGGTDTQYF
-	TRBJ2-7	TRBV10-3	-	TGTGCCATCAGCACGGGCAGCCAGGCCTACGAGCAGTACTTC	CAISTGSQAYEQYF
-	TRBJ1-6	TRBV5-1	-	TGCGCCAGCAGCTTTTCCTCTCCGAAGGATAATTCACCCCTCCACTTT	CASSFSSPKDNSPLHF
-	TRBJ2-3	TRBV7-2	-	TGTGCCAGCACCCAGCCCGGCTCCTCGCACGGAGATACGCAGTATTTT	CASTQPGSSHGDTQYF
-	TRBJ2-6	TRBV24-1	-	TGTGCCACCAGTGATTCAACTTACTCTGGGGCCAACGTCCTGACTTTC	CATSDSTYSGANVLTF
few	TRBJ1-2	TRBV20-1	-	TGCAGTGACCGGGACAAACATGGCTACACCTTC	CSDRDKHGYTF
-	TRBJ2-3	TRBV4-3	-	TGCGCCACCCGACGGGGACCCACCGTCACAGATACGCAGTATTTT	CATRRGPTVTDTQYF
-	TRBJ2-5	TRBV29-1	TRBD2	TGCAGCCCCCTGGGGGAGGGCGAGACCCAGTACTTC	CSPLGEGETQYF
few	TRBJ1-2	TRBV7-9	TRBD1	TGTGCCAGCAGCGTACACGACAGGGGCAACTATGGCTACACCTTC	CASSVHDRGNYGYTF